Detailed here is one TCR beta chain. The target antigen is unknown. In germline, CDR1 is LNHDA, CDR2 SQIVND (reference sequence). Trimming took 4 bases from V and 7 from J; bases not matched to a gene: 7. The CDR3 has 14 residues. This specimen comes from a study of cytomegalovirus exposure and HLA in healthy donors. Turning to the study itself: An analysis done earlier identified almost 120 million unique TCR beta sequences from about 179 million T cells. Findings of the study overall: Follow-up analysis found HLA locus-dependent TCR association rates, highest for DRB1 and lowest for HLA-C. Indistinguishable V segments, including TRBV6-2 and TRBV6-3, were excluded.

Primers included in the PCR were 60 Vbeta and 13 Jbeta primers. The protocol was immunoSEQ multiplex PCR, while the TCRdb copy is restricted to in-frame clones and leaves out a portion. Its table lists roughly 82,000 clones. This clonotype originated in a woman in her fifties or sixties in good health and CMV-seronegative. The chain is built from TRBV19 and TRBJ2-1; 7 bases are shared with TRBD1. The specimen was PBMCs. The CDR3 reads CASSKGGTWNEQFF. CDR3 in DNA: TGTGCCAGTAGTAAAGGGGGCACATGGAATGAGCAGTTCTTC.